This T cell receptor beta chain was recovered during a study of cytomegalovirus exposure and HLA in healthy donors. Points from the study as a whole: Researchers counted 164 TCR beta chains as cytomegalovirus-associated. CMV antigen specificity of a few CMV-associated chains was confirmed in vitro.

Regarding this clone: The target antigen is unknown.

Use of 60 Vbeta and 13 Jbeta primers characterized the PCR. Profiling relied on immunoSEQ multiplex PCR, and the TCRdb table lists in-frame clones only, not all of them. Found here are approximately 100,000 clones, 73% of them singletons; the top ten hold around 7.7%. CDR1 is SGHNT, CDR2 YYREEE, per germline (reference sequence). The CDR3 has 16 residues. V gave up 0 bases and J gave up 7 bases; unmatched junction bases: 10. The clonotype comes from a middle-aged man in good health and CMV-seronegative. The J gene is TRBJ2-3, the V gene TRBV5-4; 8 bases are a match to TRBD2. The sequencing input was PBMCs. The CDR3 bases are TGTGCCAGCAGCTTGGTTCCGACGGGGGGGGATAATACGCAGTATTTT. Its protein is CASSLVPTGGDNTQYF.